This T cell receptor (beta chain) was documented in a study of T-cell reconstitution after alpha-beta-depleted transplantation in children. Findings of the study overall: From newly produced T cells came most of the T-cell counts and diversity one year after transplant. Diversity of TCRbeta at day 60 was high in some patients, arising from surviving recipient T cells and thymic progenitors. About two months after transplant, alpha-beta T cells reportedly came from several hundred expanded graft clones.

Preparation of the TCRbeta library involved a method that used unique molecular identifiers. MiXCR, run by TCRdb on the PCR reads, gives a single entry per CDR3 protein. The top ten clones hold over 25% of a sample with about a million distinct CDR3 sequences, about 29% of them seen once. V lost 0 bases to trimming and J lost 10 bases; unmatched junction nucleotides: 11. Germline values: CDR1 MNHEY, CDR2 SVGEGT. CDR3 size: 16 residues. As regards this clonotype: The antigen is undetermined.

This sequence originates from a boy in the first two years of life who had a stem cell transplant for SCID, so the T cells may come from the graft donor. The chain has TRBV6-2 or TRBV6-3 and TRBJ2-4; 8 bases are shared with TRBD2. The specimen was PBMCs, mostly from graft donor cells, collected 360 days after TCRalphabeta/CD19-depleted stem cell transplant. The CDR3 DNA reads TGTGCCAGCAGTTACTCGGCGGTAGCGGGGTTTGGGATTCAGTACTTC. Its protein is CASSYSAVAGFGIQYF.